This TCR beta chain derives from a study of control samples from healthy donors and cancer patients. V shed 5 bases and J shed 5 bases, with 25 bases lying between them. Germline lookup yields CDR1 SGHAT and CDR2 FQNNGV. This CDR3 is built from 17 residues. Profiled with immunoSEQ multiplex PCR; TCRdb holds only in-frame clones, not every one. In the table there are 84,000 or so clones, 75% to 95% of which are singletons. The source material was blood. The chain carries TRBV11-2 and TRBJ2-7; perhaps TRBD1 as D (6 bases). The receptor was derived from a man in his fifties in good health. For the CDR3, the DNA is TGTGCCAGCAGCGCCAGGTGGGCAGGGGCACTTTGGGACGAGCAGTACTTC. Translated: CASSARWAGALWDEQYF.